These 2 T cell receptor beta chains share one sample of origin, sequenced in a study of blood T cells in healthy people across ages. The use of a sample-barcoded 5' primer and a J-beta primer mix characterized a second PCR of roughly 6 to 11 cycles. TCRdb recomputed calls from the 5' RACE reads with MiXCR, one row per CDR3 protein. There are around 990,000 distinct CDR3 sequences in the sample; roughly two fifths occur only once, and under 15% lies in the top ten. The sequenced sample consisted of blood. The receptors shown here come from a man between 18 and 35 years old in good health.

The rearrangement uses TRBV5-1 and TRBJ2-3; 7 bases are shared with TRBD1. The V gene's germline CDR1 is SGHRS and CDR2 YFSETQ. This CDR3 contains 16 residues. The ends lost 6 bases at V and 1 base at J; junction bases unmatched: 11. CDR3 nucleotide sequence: TGCGCCAGCACCCACGGAACAGGGGCCGGCACAGATACGCAGTATTTT. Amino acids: CASTHGTGAGTDTQYF.

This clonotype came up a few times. The CDR3 DNA sequence: TGTGCCAGCATCGAGACAGGGGGGAACTATGGCTACACCTTC. Its translation is CASIETGGNYGYTF. The rearrangement joins TRBV6-1 to TRBJ1-2, with 9 bases matching TRBD1. V gave up 7 bases and J gave up 2 bases; unmatched junction bases: 5. The V gene's germline CDR1 is MNHNS and CDR2 SASEGT. The CDR3 sequence is 14 residues long.